One sample yielded the 30 T cell receptor beta chains listed below, sequenced in a study of response to subunit inactivated influenza vaccine listed by TCRdb under 2018. Receptor amplification or capture employed RT-PCR. The sequencer was an Illumina HiSeq 2500. The raw public reads went through TCRdb reprocessing: fastp at Q25, MiXCR clone calling, in-frame beta chains kept. CDR3 protein sequences are deduplicated, and each keeps its most common genes and DNA. The table for this sample lists some 500,000 distinct CDR3 sequences; less than 30% of them were counted only once. The top ten constitute 1.5% to 2% of the sample. The input for sequencing was CD4+ T cells sorted from PBMCs, taken about 5 days after vaccination. The source is a man aged 50 to 60 who received an inactivated influenza vaccine. Donor details come from another sample of the same person, matched by shared clones.

Only a few counts were recorded for this clonotype. The chain uses TRBV6-6 and TRBJ2-7, with a weak D call TRBD2 (5 bases). The CDR3 extends over 13 amino acids. The V gene lost 2 bases and the J gene lost 3 bases, with 8 bases spanning the gap. Germline CDR1 reads MNHNY; CDR2 reads SVGAGI (reference sequence). The DNA of the CDR3 is TGTGCCAGCAGTTACCACCGGGACTACGAGCAGTACTTC. Translation gives CASSYHRDYEQYF.

The chain is built from TRBV20-1 and TRBJ1-5; 8 bases fit TRBD1. Germline lookup yields CDR1 DFQATT and CDR2 SNEGSKA (reference sequence). This CDR3 spans 14 amino acids. V lost 1 base to trimming and J lost 6 bases; unmatched junction nucleotides: 5. In nucleotides, the CDR3 is TGCAGTGCTAGAGGACAGGGGTTGGGTCAGCCCCAGCATTTT. Its protein is CSARGQGLGQPQHF.

This clonotype appeared a few times. This chain connects TRBV4-2 to TRBJ2-3; D is uncertain. This CDR3 region has 15 residues. Trimming removed 1 base from V and 0 bases from J, with 8 bases in between. The V gene's germline CDR1 is LGHNA and CDR2 YNFKEQ. The CDR3 DNA reads TGTGCCAGCAGCCAAGCAAGCACTAGCACAGATACGCAGTATTTT. This gives the protein CASSQASTSTDTQYF.

The chain joins TRBV29-1 to TRBJ2-4; D gene ambiguous. Per germline, CDR1 SQVTM and CDR2 ANQGSEA. The length of the CDR3 is 13 residues. V was cut by 4 bases and J by 1 base, with 8 bases left in between. The CDR3 sequence: CSVADGAKNIQYF. In DNA, the CDR3 is TGCAGCGTTGCCGATGGGGCCAAAAACATTCAGTACTTC. Full variable domain (remainder filled in from reference TRBV29-1 and TRBJ2-4): SAVISQKPSRDICQRGTSLTIQCQVDSQVTMMFWYRQQPGQSLTLIATANQGSEATYESGFVIDKFPISRPNLTFSTLTVSNMSPEDSSIYLCSVADGAKNIQYFGAGTRLSVL.

This rearrangement joins TRBV6-2 or TRBV6-3 to TRBJ1-4; no clear D gene. There are 13 residues in the CDR3. Trimming pared 7 bases from V and 6 bases from J, leaving 12 bases between. The germline V gene encodes CDR1 MNHEY and CDR2 SVGEGT. The CDR3: CASTRRRDEKLFF. CDR3 in DNA: TGTGCCAGCACGCGACGGCGGGATGAAAAACTGTTTTTT.

This clonotype came up a few times. The rearrangement uses TRBV6-2 or TRBV6-3 and TRBJ2-3; tentatively, D is TRBD1 (6 bases). V was shortened by 6 bases and J by 4 bases, with 17 bases between the two germline ends. CDR1 is MNHEY and CDR2 is SVGEGT in the germline V gene. The CDR3 is 15 residues long. CDR3 sequence (DNA): TGTGCCAGCAGCCGTGGACAGAACTTGGCAGATACGCAGTATTTT. Amino acid sequence: CASSRGQNLADTQYF.

About this clonotype: The germline gene is not matched at one end of the junction; a read error may be the cause. The V and J genes are TRBV7-2 and TRBJ2-3; 8 nucleotides match TRBD1. Germline CDR1 SGHTA, CDR2 FQGNSA. The CDR3 is made up of 14 amino acids. As DNA, the CDR3 is TGTGCCAGCGGCTTAGTTGGACAGGGCCATACGCAGTATTTT. Its protein product is CASGLVGQGHTQYF.

This rearrangement joins TRBV7-9 to TRBJ2-2; 10 nucleotides match TRBD2. The CDR3 is 14 amino acids. J gave up 7 bases and V 5 bases, and 4 bases lay outside the gene matches. The germline V gene has CDR1 SEHNR and CDR2 FQNEAQ (reference sequence). CDR3 in amino acids: CASSPGTSVGELFF. The CDR3 nucleotides read TGTGCCAGCAGCCCCGGGACTAGCGTCGGGGAGCTGTTTTTT.

This chain joins TRBV20-1 and TRBJ2-1, with 13 bases matching TRBD2. The junction had 24 bases not matched to a gene; V was cut back by 6 bases and J by 10 bases. The CDR3 is made up of 19 amino acids. The germline gives CDR1 DFQATT, CDR2 SNEGSKA (reference sequence). The CDR3 nucleotides are TGCAGTGCAAACGACTGGACTAGCGGGGGCCCTCTTGAGGTGTTGGAGCAGTTCTTC. Translated: CSANDWTSGGPLEVLEQFF.

The rearrangement joins TRBV12-3 or TRBV12-4 to TRBJ1-6; 10 bases are shared with TRBD1. The J segment lost 9 bases and the V segment lost 5 bases, leaving 4 bases of the junction unmatched. The CDR3 loop spans 14 amino acids. The CDR3 bases are TGTGCCAGCAGTCCTGACAGGGGGCCTTCACCCCTCCACTTT. Its protein is CASSPDRGPSPLHF.

This clonotype has only a few counts. The V gene is TRBV4-1, the J gene TRBJ2-3; D unclear. Germline CDR1 and CDR2: MGHRA and YSYEKL. This CDR3 region has 16 residues. Trimming took 2 bases from V and 0 from J, leaving 12 bases between them. The CDR3 sequence is CASSQKLAQSTDTQYF. In DNA, the CDR3 is TGCGCCAGCAGCCAAAAATTAGCACAGAGCACAGATACGCAGTATTTT.

This clonotype has more than one count but fewer than ten. The V and J genes are TRBV12-3 or TRBV12-4 and TRBJ2-3; a possible D gene is TRBD1 (6 bases). CDR3 length equals 17 residues. The V end lost 0 bases, the J end lost 4 bases, and 17 bases lay between the germline ends. CDR3 residues: CASSLAGTILGADTQYF. The DNA of the CDR3 is TGTGCCAGCAGTTTAGCTGGGACAATCCTTGGTGCAGATACGCAGTATTTT.

This clonotype appeared a few times. This chain uses TRBV2 with TRBJ2-5; maybe TRBD2 (5 bases). V gave up 3 bases and J gave up 9 bases, with 14 bases separating them. The CDR3 consists of 13 residues. Per germline, CDR1 SNHLY and CDR2 FYNNEI. The CDR3 nucleotides are TGTGCCAGCAGTGAGGACCCCCGGGGAGCCCAGTACTTC. Its translation is CASSEDPRGAQYF.

DNA of the CDR3: TGCGCCAGCAGCTTGGCGCGCGCCGGGGAGCTGTTTTTT. It encodes CASSLARAGELFF. The J gene is TRBJ2-2, the V gene TRBV5-1; D uncertain. The length of the CDR3 is 13 residues. Germline CDR1 is SGHRS and CDR2 is YFSETQ. Trimming stripped 0 bases from V and 6 bases from J, with 6 bases between.

This clonotype was picked up a small number of times. The chain joins TRBV7-9 to TRBJ2-2; 9 nucleotides line up with TRBD1. Unmatched junction bases numbered 6, after V lost 7 bases and J lost 6 bases. This CDR3 spans 14 amino acids. Germline V gives CDR1 SEHNR, CDR2 FQNEAQ (reference sequence). CDR3 in amino acids: CASKTGTGPGELFF. The CDR3 DNA is TGTGCCAGCAAAACGGGGACAGGGCCCGGGGAGCTGTTTTTT. Full variable domain (rest looked up from reference TRBV7-9 and TRBJ2-2): DTGVSQNPRHKITKRGQNVTFRCDPISEHNRLYWYRQTLGQGPEFLTYFQNEAQLEKSRLLSDRFSAERPKGSFSTLEIQRTEQGDSAMYLCASKTGTGPGELFFGEGSRLTVL.

This clonotype turned up a few times. J is TRBJ1-4 and V is TRBV20-1; D gene uncertain. The germline CDR1 and CDR2 sequences are DFQATT and SNEGSKA (reference sequence). The V and J ends lost 6 bases and 4 bases respectively, with 15 bases between them. The CDR3 extends over 14 amino acids. The CDR3 here is CSATSVGRNEKLFF. The DNA for the CDR3 is TGCAGTGCCACTAGCGTCGGGCGTAATGAAAAACTGTTTTTT.

This clonotype was observed a few times. The chain uses TRBV4-3 and TRBJ2-2; a weak D match, TRBD2 (6 bases). Trimming took off 0 bases at V and 0 bases at J, with 17 bases between the two ends. This CDR3 has 19 amino acids. The germline V gene encodes CDR1 LGHNA and CDR2 YSLEER. The CDR3 DNA follows: TGCGCCAGCAGCCAAGAATTAGGTCTTAGCGGTTCGAACACCGGGGAGCTGTTTTTT. Translation: CASSQELGLSGSNTGELFF.

This clonotype appeared many times. The chain is built from TRBV24-1 and TRBJ2-1, with D perhaps matching TRBD1 or TRBD2 (5 bases each). Germline V CDR1 and CDR2: KGHDR, SFDVKD. The CDR3 spans 14 residues. Trimming took off 3 bases at V and 4 bases at J, with 9 bases between the two ends. CDR3 DNA: TGTGCCACCAGTGATCCGGGACCATACAATGAGCAGTTCTTC. This codes for CATSDPGPYNEQFF.

Only a few counts were recorded for this clonotype. The CDR3 loop reads CASSLLAGGGDTQYF. The CDR3, as DNA: TGTGCCAGCAGCTTGTTGGCGGGAGGTGGGGATACGCAGTATTTT. The chain has TRBV5-5 and TRBJ2-3; 8 bases are a match to TRBD2. Germline loops: CDR1 SGHKS, CDR2 YYEKEE (reference sequence). The length of the CDR3 is 15 residues. V shed 1 base, J shed 6 bases, and the junction held 7 bases outside the gene matches.

The chain has TRBV7-2 and TRBJ2-1; no definite D call. Germline values: CDR1 SGHTA, CDR2 FQGNSA. The CDR3 is 11 amino acids. Trimming took 0 bases from V and 10 from J, leaving 4 bases between them. CDR3 sequence: CASSLAIEQFF. CDR3 coding DNA: TGTGCCAGCAGCTTAGCGATCGAGCAGTTCTTC.

V is TRBV5-4 and J is TRBJ2-5; D is unclear. Trimming cost V 2 bases and J 2 bases, with 13 bases left between them. The CDR3 is 15 amino acids. Looked up from germline, CDR1 is SGHNT and CDR2 is YYREEE (reference sequence). This CDR3 reads CASSLPGLGQETQYF. Here the CDR3 DNA reads TGTGCCAGCAGCTTACCGGGCCTGGGGCAAGAGACCCAGTACTTC. Drawing the rest from reference TRBV5-4 and TRBJ2-5, the complete variable domain is ETGVTQSPTHLIKTRGQQVTLRCSSQSGHNTVSWYQQALGQGPQFIFQYYREEENGRGNFPPRFSGLQFPNYSSELNVNALELDDSALYLCASSLPGLGQETQYFGPGTRLLVL.

This clonotype has a handful of counts. Here the CDR3 reads CASSLYKSEAFF. In DNA, the CDR3 is TGTGCCAGCAGCCTCTATAAGAGTGAAGCTTTCTTT. The V call is TRBV5-6, the J call TRBJ1-1; D uncertain. Trimming removed 4 bases at V and 7 bases at J, with 11 bases between. CDR3 length: 12 amino acids. Per the germline V gene, CDR1 is SGHDT and CDR2 is YYEEEE.

J is TRBJ2-3 and V is TRBV7-8; D is unresolved. Germline CDR1 is SGHVS and CDR2 is FQNEAQ. Deletions cut 4 bases from V and 0 bases from J, with 14 bases between. CDR3 length: 16 residues. CDR3 DNA: TGTGCCAGCAGCTATGATCGAACTCCTAGCACAGATACGCAGTATTTT. Protein: CASSYDRTPSTDTQYF.

This clonotype was detected only a few times. DNA for the CDR3: TGTGCCAGCAGCTTAGGAGGGGCTGAAGAGACCCAGTACTTC. It yields the protein CASSLGGAEETQYF. This rearrangement joins TRBV7-9 to TRBJ2-5; possibly TRBD1 or TRBD2 for D (5 bases each). CDR1 is SEHNR and CDR2 is FQNEAQ in the germline V gene (reference sequence). CDR3 length: 14 amino acids. With 1 base removed from V and 3 bases from J, the gap between germline ends came to 9 bases.

This clonotype has ten or more counts. The chain combines TRBV12-3 or TRBV12-4 with TRBJ1-2; possibly TRBD1 for D (5 bases). Trimming shortened V by 7 bases and J by 4 bases, and 13 bases separated the two germline ends. The CDR3 length is 13 residues. The CDR3 DNA is TGTGCCAGCACTCTAAGGGGTGCCTATGGCTACACCTTC. As protein: CASTLRGAYGYTF.

The table lists this clonotype with a few counts. In DNA, the CDR3 is TGTGCCAGCAGTGTCAATTATGGCTACACCTTC. Translated: CASSVNYGYTF. The V gene is TRBV2, the J gene TRBJ1-2; no clear D gene. The CDR3 covers 11 residues. V was pared by 4 bases and J by 5 bases, with 5 bases between. The germline V gene encodes CDR1 SNHLY and CDR2 FYNNEI.

The chain employs TRBV12-3 or TRBV12-4 and TRBJ2-7; the D gene could be TRBD1 or TRBD2 (5 bases each). Deletions cut 11 bases from V and 3 bases from J, with 20 bases between. CDR3 length equals 14 residues. The DNA of the CDR3 is TGTGCCTCCGGGGCCCGGCAGGGCTTCTACGAGCAGTACTTC. Translating gives CASGARQGFYEQYF.

This chain links TRBV7-6 with TRBJ2-1; 11 nucleotides align to TRBD2. The CDR3 sequence is 17 residues long. Germline values: CDR1 SGHVS, CDR2 FNYEAQ. V trimming: 8 bases; J trimming: 5 bases; junction bases outside the gene matches: 14. The CDR3 DNA sequence: TGTGCCAGCGCCGTTTCTCCCGGGACTAGCGGAAACAATGAGCAGTTCTTC. Translated: CASAVSPGTSGNNEQFF.

This clonotype was observed a handful of times. The rearrangement joins TRBV3-1 to TRBJ1-3; unclear D gene. This CDR3 is built from 11 residues. Germline lookup yields CDR1 LGHDT and CDR2 YNNKEL (reference sequence). V was cut by 1 base and J by 9 bases, with 4 bases left in between. The CDR3 nucleotides are TGTGCCAGCAGCCAAGCTGGCACCATATATTTT. Protein sequence: CASSQAGTIYF.

The chain is built from TRBV27 and TRBJ2-2, with TRBD1 matching 7 bases. The CDR3 loop spans 15 amino acids. Germline values: CDR1 MNHEY, CDR2 SMNVEV (reference sequence). Losses at the gene ends were 5 bases for V and 1 base for J; bases not matched to a gene: 4. The CDR3 DNA reads TGTGCCAGCAGTCGACAGGGCTGGAACACCGGGGAGCTGTTTTTT. Translating gives CASSRQGWNTGELFF.